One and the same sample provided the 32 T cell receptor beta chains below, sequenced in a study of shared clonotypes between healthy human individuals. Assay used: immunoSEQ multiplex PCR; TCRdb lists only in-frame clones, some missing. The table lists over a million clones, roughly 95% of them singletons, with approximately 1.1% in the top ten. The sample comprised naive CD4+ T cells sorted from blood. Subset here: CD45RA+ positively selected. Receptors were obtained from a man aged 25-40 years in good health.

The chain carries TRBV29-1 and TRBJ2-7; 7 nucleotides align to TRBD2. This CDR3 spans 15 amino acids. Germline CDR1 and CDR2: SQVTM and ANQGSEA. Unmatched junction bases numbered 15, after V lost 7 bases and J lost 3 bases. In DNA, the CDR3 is TGCAGCGCCGTTGTCCCCGCGGGAGCAATCTACGAGCAGTACTTC. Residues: CSAVVPAGAIYEQYF.

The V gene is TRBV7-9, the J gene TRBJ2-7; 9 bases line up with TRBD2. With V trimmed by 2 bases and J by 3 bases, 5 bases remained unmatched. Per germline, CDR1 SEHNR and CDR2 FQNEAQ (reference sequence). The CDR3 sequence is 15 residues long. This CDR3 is CASSLRAGGLYEQYF. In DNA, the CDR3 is TGTGCCAGCAGCTTACGGGCGGGAGGGCTCTACGAGCAGTACTTC.

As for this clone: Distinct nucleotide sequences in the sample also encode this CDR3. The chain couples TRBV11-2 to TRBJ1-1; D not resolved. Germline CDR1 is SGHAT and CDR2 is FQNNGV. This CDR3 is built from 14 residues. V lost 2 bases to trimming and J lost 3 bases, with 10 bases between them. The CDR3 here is CASSLSRPDTEAFF. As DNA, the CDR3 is TGTGCCAGCAGCTTATCCCGACCGGACACTGAAGCTTTCTTT. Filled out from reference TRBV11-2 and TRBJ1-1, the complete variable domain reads EAGVAQSPRYKIIEKRQSVAFWCNPISGHATLYWYQQILGQGPKLLIQFQNNGVVDDSQLPKDRFSAERLKGVDSTLKIQPAKLEDSAVYLCASSLSRPDTEAFFGQGTRLTVV.

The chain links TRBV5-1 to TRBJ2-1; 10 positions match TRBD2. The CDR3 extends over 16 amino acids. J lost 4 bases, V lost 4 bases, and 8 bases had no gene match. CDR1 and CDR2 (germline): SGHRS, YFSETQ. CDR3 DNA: TGCGCCAGCAGCACGACCGGGACTAGCGTGTACAATGAGCAGTTCTTC. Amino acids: CASSTTGTSVYNEQFF.

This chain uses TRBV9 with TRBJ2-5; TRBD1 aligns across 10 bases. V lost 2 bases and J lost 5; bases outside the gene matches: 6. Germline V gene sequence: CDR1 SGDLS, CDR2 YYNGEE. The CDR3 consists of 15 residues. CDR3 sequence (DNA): TGTGCCAGCAGCGTTCAGACAGGGGGCAGGGAGACCCAGTACTTC. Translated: CASSVQTGGRETQYF.

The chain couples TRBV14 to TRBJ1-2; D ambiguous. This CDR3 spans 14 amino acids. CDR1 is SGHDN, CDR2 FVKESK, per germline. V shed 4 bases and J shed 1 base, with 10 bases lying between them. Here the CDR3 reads CASSRNLFNYGYTF. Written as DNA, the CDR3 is TGTGCCAGCAGCCGGAACCTCTTTAACTATGGCTACACCTTC.

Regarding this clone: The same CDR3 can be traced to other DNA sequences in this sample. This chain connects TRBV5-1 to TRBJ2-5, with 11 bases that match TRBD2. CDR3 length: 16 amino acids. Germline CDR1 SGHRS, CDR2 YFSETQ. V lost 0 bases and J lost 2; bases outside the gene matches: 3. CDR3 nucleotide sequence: TGCGCCAGCAGCTTGGGACTAGCGGGACCTCAAGAGACCCAGTACTTC. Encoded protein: CASSLGLAGPQETQYF. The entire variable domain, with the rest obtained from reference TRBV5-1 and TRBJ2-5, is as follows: KAGVTQTPRYLIKTRGQQVTLSCSPISGHRSVSWYQQTPGQGLQFLFEYFSETQRNKGNFPGRFSGRQFSNSRSEMNVSTLELGDSALYLCASSLGLAGPQETQYFGPGTRLLVL.

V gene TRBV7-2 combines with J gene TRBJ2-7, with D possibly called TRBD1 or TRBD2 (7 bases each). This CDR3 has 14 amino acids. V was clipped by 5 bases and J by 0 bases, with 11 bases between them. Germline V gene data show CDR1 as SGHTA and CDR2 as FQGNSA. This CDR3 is CASSRRGGSYEQYF. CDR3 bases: TGTGCCAGCAGCCGCAGGGGGGGCTCCTACGAGCAGTACTTC.

The CDR3: CATSRGANSYEQYF. CDR3 bases: TGTGCCACCAGCAGAGGAGCGAACTCCTACGAGCAGTACTTC. The genes are TRBV15 and TRBJ2-7; D is uncertain. Germline V gene lookup returns CDR1 LNHNV and CDR2 YYDKDF (reference sequence). This CDR3 has 14 residues. V was cut by 1 base and J by 0 bases, with 7 bases left in between.

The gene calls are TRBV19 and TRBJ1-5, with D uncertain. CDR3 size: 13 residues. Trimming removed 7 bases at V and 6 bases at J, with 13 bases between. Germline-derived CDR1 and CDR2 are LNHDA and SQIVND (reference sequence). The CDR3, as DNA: TGTGCCAGTACGAAGGTTGTGGGTCAGCCCCAGCATTTT. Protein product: CASTKVVGQPQHF. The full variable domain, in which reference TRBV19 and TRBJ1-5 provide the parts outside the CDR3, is DGGITQSPKYLFRKEGQNVTLSCEQNLNHDAMYWYRQDPGQGLRLIYYSQIVNDFQKGDIAEGYSVSREKKESFPLTVTSAQKNPTAFYLCASTKVVGQPQHFGDGTRLSIL.

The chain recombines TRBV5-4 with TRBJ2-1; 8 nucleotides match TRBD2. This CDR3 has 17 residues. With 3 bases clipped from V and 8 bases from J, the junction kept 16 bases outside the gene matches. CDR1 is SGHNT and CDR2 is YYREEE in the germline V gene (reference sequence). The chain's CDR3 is CASSSVITAGGSHEQFF. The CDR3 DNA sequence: TGTGCCAGCAGCTCAGTAATAACGGCGGGAGGAAGCCATGAGCAGTTCTTC.

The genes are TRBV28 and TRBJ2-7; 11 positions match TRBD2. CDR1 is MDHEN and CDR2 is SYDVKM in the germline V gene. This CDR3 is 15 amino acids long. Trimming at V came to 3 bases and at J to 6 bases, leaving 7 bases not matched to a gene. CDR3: CASSFISGRAGEQYF. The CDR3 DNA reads TGTGCCAGCAGTTTCATTAGCGGGAGGGCTGGCGAGCAGTACTTC.

The DNA for the CDR3 is TGTGCCACCCACCCCCGACAGGGTAGGAACGAGCAGTACTTC. Amino acid sequence: CATHPRQGRNEQYF. The gene calls are TRBV10-3 and TRBJ2-7; 7 positions match TRBD1. The V gene's germline CDR1 is ENHRY and CDR2 SYGVKD. The CDR3 totals 14 residues. V dropped 10 bases and J dropped 5; count of bases not matched to a gene: 14.

The CDR3 loop is CASSYSPGQGNTEAFF. DNA for the CDR3: TGTGCCAGCAGTTACTCCCCGGGACAGGGGAACACTGAAGCTTTCTTT. This sequence joins TRBV6-5 and TRBJ1-1; 9 bases agree with TRBD1. Germline V gene sequence: CDR1 MNHEY, CDR2 SVGAGI. The J segment lost 1 base and the V segment lost 0 bases, leaving 3 bases of the junction unmatched. The CDR3 extends over 16 amino acids.

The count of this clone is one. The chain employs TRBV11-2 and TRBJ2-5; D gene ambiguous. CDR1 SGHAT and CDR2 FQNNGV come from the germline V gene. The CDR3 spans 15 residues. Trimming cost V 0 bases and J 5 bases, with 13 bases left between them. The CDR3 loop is CASSLDGAVGETQYF. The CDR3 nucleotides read TGTGCCAGCAGCTTAGATGGTGCAGTCGGGGAGACCCAGTACTTC.

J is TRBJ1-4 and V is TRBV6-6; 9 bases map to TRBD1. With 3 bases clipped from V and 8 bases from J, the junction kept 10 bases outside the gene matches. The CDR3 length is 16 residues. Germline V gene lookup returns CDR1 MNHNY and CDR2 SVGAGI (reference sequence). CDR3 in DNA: TGTGCCAGCAGTTATTACGGGACAGGGTTGTTGGAAAAACTGTTTTTT. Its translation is CASSYYGTGLLEKLFF.

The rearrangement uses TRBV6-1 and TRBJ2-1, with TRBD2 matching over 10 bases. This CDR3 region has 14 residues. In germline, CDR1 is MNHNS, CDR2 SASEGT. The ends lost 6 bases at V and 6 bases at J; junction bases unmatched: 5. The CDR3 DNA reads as TGTGCCAGCAGAGCCGGGACTAGCGTCAATGAGCAGTTCTTC. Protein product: CASRAGTSVNEQFF.

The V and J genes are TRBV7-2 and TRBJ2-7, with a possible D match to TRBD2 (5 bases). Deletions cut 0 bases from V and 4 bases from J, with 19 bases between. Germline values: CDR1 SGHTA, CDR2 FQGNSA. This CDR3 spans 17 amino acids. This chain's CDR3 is CASSLAAARASGYEQYF. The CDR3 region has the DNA TGTGCCAGCAGCTTAGCGGCGGCGAGGGCTTCGGGGTACGAGCAGTACTTC.

The CDR3 sequence is CASSYPSSGGRYEQYF. In DNA form, the CDR3 reads TGTGCCAGCAGTTACCCTTCTAGCGGGGGGCGGTACGAGCAGTACTTC. The rearrangement uses TRBV6-5 and TRBJ2-7, with 11 bases lining up with TRBD2. V shed 2 bases, J shed 4 bases, and the junction held 7 bases outside the gene matches. The CDR3 runs to 16 residues. Per germline, CDR1 MNHEY and CDR2 SVGAGI.

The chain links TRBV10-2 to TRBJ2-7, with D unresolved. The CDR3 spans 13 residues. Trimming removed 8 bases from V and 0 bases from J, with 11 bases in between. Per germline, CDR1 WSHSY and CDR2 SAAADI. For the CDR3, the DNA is TGCGCCAGCTCGTCCGATAGCTCCTACGAGCAGTACTTC. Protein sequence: CASSSDSSYEQYF.

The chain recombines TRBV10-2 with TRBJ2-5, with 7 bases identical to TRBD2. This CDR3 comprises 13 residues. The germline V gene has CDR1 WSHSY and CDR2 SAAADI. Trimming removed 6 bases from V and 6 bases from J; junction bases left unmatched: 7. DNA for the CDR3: TGCGCCAGCAGAACTAGCGCCTACCAGACCCAGTACTTC. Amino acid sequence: CASRTSAYQTQYF.

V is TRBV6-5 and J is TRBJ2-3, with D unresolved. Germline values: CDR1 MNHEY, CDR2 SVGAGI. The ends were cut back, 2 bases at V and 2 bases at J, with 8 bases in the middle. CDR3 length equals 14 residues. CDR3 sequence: CASSYNQYTDTQYF. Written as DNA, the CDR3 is TGTGCCAGCAGTTACAACCAATACACAGATACGCAGTATTTT.

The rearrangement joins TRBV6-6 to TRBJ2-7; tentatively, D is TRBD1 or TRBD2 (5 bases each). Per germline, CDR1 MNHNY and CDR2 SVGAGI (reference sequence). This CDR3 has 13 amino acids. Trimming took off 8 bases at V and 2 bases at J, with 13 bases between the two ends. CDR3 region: CASQQGPTYEQYF. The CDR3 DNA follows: TGTGCCAGCCAGCAGGGACCAACCTACGAGCAGTACTTC.

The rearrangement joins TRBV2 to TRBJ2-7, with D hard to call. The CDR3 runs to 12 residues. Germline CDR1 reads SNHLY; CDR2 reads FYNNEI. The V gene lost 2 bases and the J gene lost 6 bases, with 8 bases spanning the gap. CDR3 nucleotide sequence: TGTGCCAGCAGTGAAATAGTACGCGAGCAGTACTTC. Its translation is CASSEIVREQYF.

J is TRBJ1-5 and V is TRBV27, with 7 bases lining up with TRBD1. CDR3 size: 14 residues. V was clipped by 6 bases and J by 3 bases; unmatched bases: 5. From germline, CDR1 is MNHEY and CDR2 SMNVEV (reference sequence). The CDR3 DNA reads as TGTGCCAGCAGGGGGGACAGTTCCAATCAGCCCCAGCATTTT. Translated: CASRGDSSNQPQHF.

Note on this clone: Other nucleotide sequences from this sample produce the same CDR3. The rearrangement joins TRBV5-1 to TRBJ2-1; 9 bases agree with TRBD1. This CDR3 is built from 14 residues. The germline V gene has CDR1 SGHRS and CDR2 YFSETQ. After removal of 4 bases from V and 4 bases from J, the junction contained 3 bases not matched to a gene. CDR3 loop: CASSPGQGYNEQFF. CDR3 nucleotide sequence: TGCGCCAGCAGCCCGGGACAGGGTTACAATGAGCAGTTCTTC.

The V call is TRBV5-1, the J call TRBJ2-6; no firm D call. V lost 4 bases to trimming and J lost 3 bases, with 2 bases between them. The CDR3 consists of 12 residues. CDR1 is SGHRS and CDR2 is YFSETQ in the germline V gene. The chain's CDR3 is CASSVGANVLTF. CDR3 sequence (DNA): TGCGCCAGCAGCGTTGGGGCCAACGTCCTGACTTTC. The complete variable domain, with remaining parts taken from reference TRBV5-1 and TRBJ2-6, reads KAGVTQTPRYLIKTRGQQVTLSCSPISGHRSVSWYQQTPGQGLQFLFEYFSETQRNKGNFPGRFSGRQFSNSRSEMNVSTLELGDSALYLCASSVGANVLTFGAGSRLTVL.

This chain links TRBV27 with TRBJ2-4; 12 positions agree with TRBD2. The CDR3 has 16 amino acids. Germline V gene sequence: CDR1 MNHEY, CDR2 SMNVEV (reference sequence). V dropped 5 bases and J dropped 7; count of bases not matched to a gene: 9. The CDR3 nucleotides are TGTGCCAGCAGTCCGCGACTAGCGGGAGTACGGAACATTCAGTACTTC. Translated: CASSPRLAGVRNIQYF.

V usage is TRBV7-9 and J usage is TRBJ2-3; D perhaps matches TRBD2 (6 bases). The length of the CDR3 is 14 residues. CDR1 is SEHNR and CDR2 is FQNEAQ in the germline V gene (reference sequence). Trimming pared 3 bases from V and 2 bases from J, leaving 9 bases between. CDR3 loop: CASSFRDFTDTQYF. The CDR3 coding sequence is TGTGCCAGCAGCTTCCGGGACTTCACAGATACGCAGTATTTT.

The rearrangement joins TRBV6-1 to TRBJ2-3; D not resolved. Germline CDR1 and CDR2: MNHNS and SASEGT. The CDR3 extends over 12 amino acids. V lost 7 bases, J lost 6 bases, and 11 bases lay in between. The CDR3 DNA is TGTGCCAGCACTCCCGGGTCGGATACGCAGTATTTT. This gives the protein CASTPGSDTQYF.

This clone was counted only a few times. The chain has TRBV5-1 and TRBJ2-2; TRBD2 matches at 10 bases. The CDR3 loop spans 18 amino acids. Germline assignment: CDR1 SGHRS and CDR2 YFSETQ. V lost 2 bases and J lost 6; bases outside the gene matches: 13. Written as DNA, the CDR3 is TGCGCCAGCAGCTTATCTAGCGGGAGCCGAAAGGGGGCCGGGGAGCTGTTTTTT. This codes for CASSLSSGSRKGAGELFF.

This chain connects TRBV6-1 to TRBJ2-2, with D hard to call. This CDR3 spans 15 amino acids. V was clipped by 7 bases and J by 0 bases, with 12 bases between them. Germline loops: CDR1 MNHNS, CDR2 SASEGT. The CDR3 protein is CASNSWASNTGELFF. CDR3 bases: TGTGCCAGCAACTCGTGGGCCTCGAACACCGGGGAGCTGTTTTTT.